The rows below give T cell receptor beta chains drawn from one sample of a study of vaccination and CD4 T cells after COVID-19. TCRdb redid the calling of the PCR reads with MiXCR, one entry per CDR3 protein. The repertoire has approximately 3,200 distinct CDR3 sequences, around 20% of them found once; the top ten carry 27%. No antigens are known for them. Sequencing input: CD4+ T cells from blood, cultured in vitro. Receptors originate from a human donor who had recovered from COVID-19. CDR3s include the opening cysteine and the closing phenylalanine or tryptophan. A D gene is named only where the DNA matches it firmly. Clone size is not always given. Where it is, it says once, few, many or a class for expanded clones.

TRBV20-1	TRBJ2-5	-	medium-sized	14	CSARSDGIQETQYF	TGCAGTGCTAGATCCGACGGAATTCAAGAGACCCAGTACTTC
TRBV6-5	TRBJ1-1	-	-	14	CASSFRQGSVEAFF	TGTGCCAGCAGTTTTCGGCAGGGCTCGGTTGAAGCTTTCTTT
TRBV7-3	TRBJ2-1	TRBD2	-	16	CASSPSGRGGGDEQFF	TGTGCCAGCAGCCCCAGTGGGCGGGGGGGCGGAGATGAGCAGTTCTTC
TRBV5-1	TRBJ1-6	-	-	17	CASSLQRSGSYNSPLHF	TGCGCCAGCAGCTTACAGAGGTCTGGCTCCTATAATTCACCCCTCCACTTT
TRBV5-1	TRBJ2-3	TRBD2	few	17	CASSTGRSGISTDTQYF	TGCGCCAGCAGCACGGGTCGTAGCGGGATTAGCACAGATACGCAGTATTTT
TRBV3-1	TRBJ1-2	-	-	13	CASSPDSNYGYTF	TGTGCCAGCAGCCCGGACAGCAACTATGGCTACACCTTC
TRBV5-1	TRBJ2-3	-	few	14	CASSLDDSTDTQYF	TGCGCCAGCAGCTTGGACGACAGCACAGATACGCAGTATTTT
TRBV28	TRBJ1-5	-	-	13	CASSLREYQPQHF	TGTGCCAGCAGTCTAAGGGAATACCAGCCCCAGCATTTT
TRBV9	TRBJ2-5	TRBD2	-	15	CASSVTSGGEVTQYF	TGTGCCAGCAGCGTAACTAGCGGGGGGGAAGTGACCCAGTACTTC
TRBV12-3/TRBV12-4	TRBJ2-5	-	medium-sized	9	CASRNTQYF	TGTGCCAGCAGGAACACCCAGTACTTC
TRBV2	TRBJ1-4	TRBD1	-	14	CASSTQGSDEKLFF	TGTGCCAGCAGTACACAGGGGTCCGATGAAAAACTGTTTTTT
TRBV6-1	TRBJ2-7	-	-	12	CASRQGAYEQYF	TGTGCCAGTAGGCAGGGAGCCTACGAGCAGTACTTC
TRBV2	TRBJ2-5	-	-	11	CASTGGETQYF	TGTGCCAGCACAGGCGGGGAGACCCAGTACTTC
TRBV5-1	TRBJ1-6	-	few	15	CASRTLGSTNSPLHF	TGCGCCAGCAGGACCCTTGGATCTACCAATTCACCCCTCCACTTT
TRBV7-9	TRBJ2-1	TRBD2	-	16	CASSPGRGAGSNEQFF	TGTGCCAGCAGCCCGGGTCGAGGAGCGGGGAGTAATGAGCAGTTCTTC
TRBV6-1	TRBJ1-2	TRBD1	medium-sized	15	CASSEGQGVNYGYTF	TGTGCCAGCAGTGAGGGACAGGGGGTGAACTATGGCTACACCTTC
TRBV6-1	TRBJ1-5	-	-	15	CASSDRGYSNQPQHF	TGTGCCAGCAGTGACCGGGGGTATAGCAATCAGCCCCAGCATTTT
TRBV19	TRBJ1-1	-	few	12	CASRPPDSQAFF	TGTGCCAGTAGACCACCTGACAGTCAAGCTTTCTTT